This TCR beta chain was documented in a study of regulatory T cells in long-lasting Graves disease. With iRepertoire HTBI primers and Arm-PCR of CDR3 regions, TCR beta libraries were built. TCRdb passed the multiplex PCR reads through MiXCR, listing each CDR3 protein once. The table shows hundreds of thousands of distinct CDR3 sequences, with about 17% occurring only once. The time point here: newly diagnosed GD, antithyroid drugs for less than 3 months. After RNA was extracted from PBMCs, the TCR library was made from it. This CDR3 is built from 16 residues. Trimming at V came to 7 bases and at J to 10 bases, leaving 18 bases not matched to a gene. These data also formed part of another study, on T cells in Graves' hyperthyroidism and ophthalmopathy. As that study records: Diagnoses were established using clinical symptoms, serum thyroxine and TRAb, thyroid ultrasound and orbital computed tomography.

The sequence derives from a woman in her 30s with Graves disease. This chain uses TRBV12-3 or TRBV12-4 with TRBJ2-3, with 9 bases identical to TRBD2. The sequenced sample was peripheral blood mononuclear cells (PBMCs), obtained at new diagnosis, from a patient treated with antithyroid drugs. The CDR3 here is CASTLTREGGGDAQYF. The CDR3 DNA follows: TGTGCCAGCACCTTAACGCGGGAGGGTGGCGGTGATGCGCAGTATTTT.